The next 14 T cell receptor beta chains were all read from a single sample in a study of OX40 agonist ivuxolimab in advanced cancers. Sequencing was performed with immunoSEQ multiplex PCR; in TCRdb, only in-frame clones are kept and a portion is missing. The data hold some 78,000 clones, with 88% observed a single time. Sequencing used CD4+ or CD8+ T cells sorted from blood, obtained in a trial of the OX40 agonist ivuxolimab. The receptors come from an adult with an advanced solid tumor such as melanoma, head and neck, liver or kidney cancer.

The chain joins TRBV5-4 to TRBJ1-3; D remains ambiguous. The CDR3 is made up of 14 amino acids. The germline CDR1 and CDR2 sequences are SGHNT and YYREEE (reference sequence). Between the trimmed V and J ends, which lost 4 bases and 9 bases, there was a span of 17 bases. CDR3 amino acids: CASSPAGMESTIYF. As DNA, the CDR3 is TGTGCCAGCAGCCCCGCGGGGATGGAAAGCACCATATATTTT. The full variable domain, its missing parts supplied by reference TRBV5-4 and TRBJ1-3, is ETGVTQSPTHLIKTRGQQVTLRCSSQSGHNTVSWYQQALGQGPQFIFQYYREEENGRGNFPPRFSGLQFPNYSSELNVNALELDDSALYLCASSPAGMESTIYFGEGSWLTVV.

V is TRBV7-2 and J is TRBJ1-4; D is perhaps TRBD1 (5 bases). The germline V and J ends were trimmed by 5 bases and 4 bases, with 14 bases remaining between them. Germline-derived CDR1 and CDR2 are SGHTA and FQGNSA. This CDR3 is 15 amino acids long. CDR3 sequence: CASSPYGGGNEKLFF. The DNA of the CDR3 is TGTGCCAGCAGCCCGTACGGGGGGGGTAATGAAAAACTGTTTTTT. Looking up the rest from reference TRBV7-2 and TRBJ1-4 gives the full variable domain: GAGVSQSPSNKVTEKGKDVELRCDPISGHTALYWYRQSLGQGLEFLIYFQGNSAPDKSGLPSDRFSAERTGGSVSTLTIQRTQQEDSAVYLCASSPYGGGNEKLFFGSGTQLSVL.

V gene TRBV18 combines with J gene TRBJ1-1, with a weak D call TRBD1 (6 bases). The ends were cut back, 3 bases at V and 8 bases at J, with 19 bases in the middle. The CDR3 spans 15 residues. The germline V gene encodes CDR1 KGHSH and CDR2 LQKENI. CDR3 sequence (DNA): TGTGCCAGCTCACCTACTGCGGTCTTCGGACAGGAAGCTTTCTTT. Its protein is CASSPTAVFGQEAFF.

This clone was observed once. The rearrangement links TRBV7-2 to TRBJ1-1, with TRBD1 identical over 7 bases. The junction had 10 bases not matched to a gene; V was cut back by 5 bases and J by 10 bases. The V gene's germline CDR1 is SGHTA and CDR2 FQGNSA. This CDR3 is 13 amino acids long. The CDR3 sequence: CASSREGAAVAFF. As DNA, the CDR3 is TGTGCCAGCAGCCGGGAGGGGGCTGCGGTAGCTTTCTTT.

The CDR3 nucleotides are TGTGCCAGCAGCCCCCCGGGACAGGGTGCAACTAATGAAAAACTGTTTTTT. It specifies CASSPPGQGATNEKLFF. V is TRBV7-2 and J is TRBJ1-4; 9 positions match TRBD1. Germline CDR1 and CDR2: SGHTA and FQGNSA. The CDR3 runs 17 residues. V was clipped by 5 bases and J by 0 bases; unmatched bases: 7. Based on the CDR3 plus reference TRBV7-2 and TRBJ1-4, the full variable domain is GAGVSQSPSNKVTEKGKDVELRCDPISGHTALYWYRQSLGQGLEFLIYFQGNSAPDKSGLPSDRFSAERTGGSVSTLTIQRTQQEDSAVYLCASSPPGQGATNEKLFFGSGTQLSVL.

The CDR3, as DNA: TGTGCCAGCAGGACTAGCGGGGCCATCACGCGGGAGCAGTACTTC. Amino acid sequence: CASRTSGAITREQYF. The V call is TRBV2, the J call TRBJ2-7; 11 nucleotides match TRBD2. The CDR3 has 15 amino acids. Germline CDR1 and CDR2: SNHLY and FYNNEI. V dropped 6 bases and J dropped 7; count of bases not matched to a gene: 11.

The V and J genes are TRBV18 and TRBJ2-3; D is unclear. The germline V gene has CDR1 KGHSH and CDR2 LQKENI. V was clipped by 6 bases and J by 4 bases, with 17 bases between them. This CDR3 is 15 amino acids long. The CDR3 loop reads CASSPGRPSADTQYF. DNA of the CDR3: TGTGCCAGCTCTCCAGGCCGCCCTTCTGCAGATACGCAGTATTTT.

J is TRBJ2-1 and V is TRBV6-1, with 9 bases matching TRBD2. The junction had 8 bases not matched to a gene; V was cut back by 1 base and J by 13 bases. Germline V gives CDR1 MNHNS, CDR2 SASEGT. The CDR3 contains 14 residues. The CDR3 protein is CASSEEAGGRIQFF. The DNA of the CDR3 is TGTGCCAGCAGTGAAGAGGCGGGGGGGCGAATCCAGTTCTTC.

The rearrangement uses TRBV7-9 and TRBJ2-3; 7 bases line up with TRBD2. The V and J ends lost 4 bases and 4 bases, in that order; junction bases with no gene match: 8. The CDR3 is 15 amino acids. Germline V gene lookup returns CDR1 SEHNR and CDR2 FQNEAQ (reference sequence). The CDR3 bases are TGTGCCAGCAGCTCTCCTGGGGCGGGGGCAGATACGCAGTATTTT. Translation: CASSSPGAGADTQYF.

CDR3 nucleotides: TGTGCCAGTAGTATGGGCAGGCGGGACAGGCCCTATAATTCACCCCTCCACTTT. This encodes CASSMGRRDRPYNSPLHF. The chain employs TRBV19 and TRBJ1-6, with 8 positions matching TRBD1. V dropped 3 bases and J dropped 2; count of bases not matched to a gene: 9. The CDR3 extends over 18 amino acids. The germline gives CDR1 LNHDA, CDR2 SQIVND (reference sequence). Combining the CDR3 with reference TRBV19 and TRBJ1-6 gives the whole variable domain DGGITQSPKYLFRKEGQNVTLSCEQNLNHDAMYWYRQDPGQGLRLIYYSQIVNDFQKGDIAEGYSVSREKKESFPLTVTSAQKNPTAFYLCASSMGRRDRPYNSPLHFGNGTRLTVT.

V gene TRBV27 combines with J gene TRBJ2-6; D possibly corresponds to TRBD2 (6 bases). The germline gives CDR1 MNHEY, CDR2 SMNVEV (reference sequence). This CDR3 is 20 amino acids long. V lost 5 bases to trimming and J lost 0 bases, with 23 bases between them. The CDR3 coding sequence is TGTGCCAGCAGTAAGCGAGGTGGAGGGATTATCGGCTCTGGGGCCAACGTCCTGACTTTC. As protein: CASSKRGGGIIGSGANVLTF. Using reference TRBV27 and TRBJ2-6 for the parts outside the CDR3, the full variable domain is EAQVTQNPRYLITVTGKKLTVTCSQNMNHEYMSWYRQDPGLGLRQIYYSMNVEVTDKGDVPEGYKVSRKEKRNFPLILESPSPNQTSLYFCASSKRGGGIIGSGANVLTFGAGSRLTVL.

The chain uses TRBV18 and TRBJ1-5; the D gene is possibly TRBD1 (5 bases). Germline assignment: CDR1 KGHSH and CDR2 LQKENI. V lost 5 bases and J lost 3, with 8 bases in between. There are 13 residues in the CDR3. CDR3 coding DNA: TGTGCCAGCTCAGACAGCTACAATCAGCCCCAGCATTTT. This codes for CASSDSYNQPQHF.

The J gene is TRBJ2-2, the V gene TRBV2; possible D gene TRBD1, 5 bases. Trimming pared 6 bases from V and 1 base from J, leaving 9 bases between. Germline values: CDR1 SNHLY, CDR2 FYNNEI. The CDR3 is 14 residues long. CDR3 nucleotide sequence: TGTGCCAGCAGACAGGAGAAGAACACCGGGGAGCTGTTTTTT. Its translation is CASRQEKNTGELFF.

The chain employs TRBV5-4 and TRBJ2-7, with 7 bases that match TRBD1. J lost 3 bases, V lost 3 bases, and 12 bases had no gene match. This CDR3 region has 16 residues. CDR1 and CDR2 (germline): SGHNT, YYREEE (reference sequence). This CDR3 is CASSSPSVTGNYEQYF. The CDR3 nucleotides read TGTGCCAGCAGCTCCCCAAGTGTGACAGGGAACTACGAGCAGTACTTC.